The clone carrying this T cell receptor beta chain was seen a few times. Its cognate antigen is unknown. The read terminates 3 residues ahead of where the CDR3 ends, so the germline J gene completes it. Blood came from CVID subjects not ill and not taking immunomodulatory or immunosuppressive medication. The sample is drawn from a study of T cell clonality in common variable immunodeficiency. Study-level points and caveats: Compared with controls, CVID subjects had fewer shared TCRbeta clones. In common variable immunodeficiency, TCR beta chains reportedly carried fewer deletions and N-nucleotide insertions.

Germline loops: CDR1 SGHTA, CDR2 FQGNSA. V was shortened by 7 bases and J by 2 bases, with 12 bases between the two germline ends. The CDR3 length is 13 residues. Method: immunoSEQ multiplex PCR; TCRdb's copy keeps in-frame clones and lacks some. This set yields 25,000 to 35,000 clones and no singletons; the top ten hold approximately 3.1%. The gene calls are TRBV7-2 and TRBJ2-7; D is unresolved. The sequencing sample was made of peripheral blood mononuclear cells. This receptor was taken from a human donor with common variable immunodeficiency. CDR3 protein: CASTPDRAYEQYF. The sequenced part of the CDR3 DNA is TGTGCCAGCACTCCCGATCGGGCCTACGAG.